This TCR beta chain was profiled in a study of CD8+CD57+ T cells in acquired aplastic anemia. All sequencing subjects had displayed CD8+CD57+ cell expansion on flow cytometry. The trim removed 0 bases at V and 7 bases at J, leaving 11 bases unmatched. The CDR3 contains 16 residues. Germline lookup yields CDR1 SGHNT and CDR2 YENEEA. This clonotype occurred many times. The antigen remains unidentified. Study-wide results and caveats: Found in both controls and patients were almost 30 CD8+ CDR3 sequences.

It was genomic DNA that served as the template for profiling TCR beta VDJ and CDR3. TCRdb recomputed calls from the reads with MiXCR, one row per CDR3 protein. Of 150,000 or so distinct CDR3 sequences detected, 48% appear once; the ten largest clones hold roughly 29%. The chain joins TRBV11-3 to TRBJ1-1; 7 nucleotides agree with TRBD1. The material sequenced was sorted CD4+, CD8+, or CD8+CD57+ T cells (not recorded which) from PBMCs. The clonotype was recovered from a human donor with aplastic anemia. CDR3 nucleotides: TGTGCCAGCAGCTTAGATCAAGGGGACAGAACGATTGAAGCTTTCTTT. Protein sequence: CASSLDQGDRTIEAFF.